These 10 T cell receptor beta chains were all obtained from the same sample, sequenced in a study of cytomegalovirus exposure and HLA in healthy donors. PCR amplification relied on 60 Vbeta primers (plus 13 Jbeta primers). The repertoire was sequenced with immunoSEQ multiplex PCR; TCRdb's copy has only in-frame clones and lacks some. The table includes 80,000 to 100,000 clones, roughly 80% detected once. Sequencing was performed on PBMCs. The receptors stem from a human donor in good health.

The chain couples TRBV9 to TRBJ2-2; a possible D gene is TRBD2 (6 bases). The germline V gene encodes CDR1 SGDLS and CDR2 YYNGEE. V shed 5 bases and J shed 5 bases, with 19 bases lying between them. The CDR3 is 16 residues long. As DNA, the CDR3 is TGTGCCAGCAGGAGAGGGGCCCGCGGGGTAACCGGGGAGCTGTTTTTT. Translated, it gives CASRRGARGVTGELFF. Looking up the rest from reference TRBV9 and TRBJ2-2 gives the full variable domain: DSGVTQTPKHLITATGQRVTLRCSPRSGDLSVYWYQQSLDQGLQFLIQYYNGEERAKGNILERFSAQQFPDLHSELNLSSLELGDSALYFCASRRGARGVTGELFFGEGSRLTVL.

This chain connects TRBV11-3 to TRBJ2-5, with 9 bases aligning to TRBD1. After removal of 5 bases from V and 1 base from J, the junction contained 5 bases not matched to a gene. The CDR3 consists of 15 residues. Germline CDR1 and CDR2: SGHNT and YENEEA. The CDR3 nucleotides read TGTGCCAGCAGCCGGACAGGGGTGGGCCAAGAGACCCAGTACTTC. Translating it yields CASSRTGVGQETQYF.

The chain joins TRBV19 to TRBJ1-5; TRBD1 matches at 8 bases. The V segment lost 2 bases and the J segment 6 bases; nucleotides outside the gene matches: 3. The CDR3 has 14 residues. CDR1 and CDR2 from the germline V gene are LNHDA and SQIVND (reference sequence). Here the CDR3 reads CASSIQGAGQPQHF. Here the CDR3 DNA reads TGTGCCAGTAGTATACAGGGGGCGGGTCAGCCCCAGCATTTT.

V is TRBV7-6 and J is TRBJ1-4; 9 bases line up with TRBD1. Unmatched junction bases numbered 12, after V lost 5 bases and J lost 8 bases. Germline-derived CDR1 and CDR2 are SGHVS and FNYEAQ. The CDR3 length is 16 residues. For the CDR3, the DNA is TGTGCCAGCAGCCCCGAACGGGGACAGGGTGGGGAAAAACTGTTTTTT. It translates to CASSPERGQGGEKLFF.

J is TRBJ2-5 and V is TRBV27; TRBD2 might be the D (6 bases). The length of the CDR3 is 13 residues. CDR1 and CDR2 (germline): MNHEY, SMNVEV (reference sequence). The V end lost 5 bases, the J end lost 5 bases, and 12 bases lay between the germline ends. The CDR3, as DNA: TGTGCCAGCAGTCCGGGACTTAGTGAGACCCAGTACTTC. It translates to CASSPGLSETQYF.

The chain employs TRBV14 and TRBJ2-3; 10 positions agree with TRBD2. V shed 2 bases, J shed 0 bases, and the junction held 14 bases outside the gene matches. CDR1 is SGHDN, CDR2 FVKESK, per germline. The CDR3 sequence is 20 residues long. The CDR3 DNA is TGTGCCAGCAGCCAATTTCTAGCGGGGGCCTTTCCACCTAGCACAGATACGCAGTATTTT. Protein sequence: CASSQFLAGAFPPSTDTQYF.

The chain links TRBV7-3 to TRBJ2-2; 15 nucleotides align to TRBD2. V shed 9 bases, J shed 6 bases, and the junction held 2 bases outside the gene matches. The germline gives CDR1 SGHTA, CDR2 FQGTGA. CDR3 length equals 14 residues. CDR3 coding DNA: TGTGCCAGTGGACTAGCGGGGGGGGCCGGGGAGCTGTTTTTT. Translated, it gives CASGLAGGAGELFF.

The rearrangement joins TRBV4-3 to TRBJ2-3; possibly TRBD1 for D (7 bases). The V end was cut by 3 bases, the J end by 0 bases, with 10 bases between. CDR1 and CDR2 from the germline V gene are LGHNA and YSLEER. The CDR3 sequence is 15 residues long. CDR3 DNA: TGCGCCAGCAGCCAGCAGGGGGGAAGCACAGATACGCAGTATTTT. The encoded protein is CASSQQGGSTDTQYF.

This chain connects TRBV18 to TRBJ2-5, with D tentatively TRBD2 (7 bases). The CDR3 sequence is 14 residues long. The germline V and J ends were trimmed by 3 bases and 5 bases, with 13 bases remaining between them. CDR1 and CDR2 (germline): KGHSH, LQKENI. This CDR3 reads CASSPGGGTETQYF. The DNA of the CDR3 is TGTGCCAGCTCACCGGGAGGGGGGACGGAGACCCAGTACTTC.

The chain employs TRBV7-2 and TRBJ1-4, with no clear D. The CDR3 runs 14 residues. Germline V gene lookup returns CDR1 SGHTA and CDR2 FQGNSA. Trimming stripped 1 base from V and 5 bases from J, with 8 bases between. CDR3 region: CASSLGLRNEKLFF. CDR3 DNA: TGTGCCAGCAGCTTAGGTCTGAGGAATGAAAAACTGTTTTTT.